This T cell receptor (beta chain) stems from a study of blood T cell repertoires in COVID-19. Study context: The United States, Italy and Spain provided the acute and convalescent COVID-19 samples. From T cells, B-cell-depleted T cells, or PBMCs came the material, which was cDNA or gDNA.

The CDR3 loop spans 16 amino acids. Per the germline V gene, CDR1 is MDHEN and CDR2 is SYDVKM. Trimming removed 5 bases from V and 2 bases from J; junction bases left unmatched: 4. Methods used by the authors: Amplification of reference gene primers was used by the study to estimate nucleated cell counts. Profiling relied on immunoSEQ multiplex PCR, and the TCRdb table lists in-frame clones only, not all of them. The V and J calls and clone size come from that table; D and trimming were worked out from the DNA. Among 380,000 or so clones listed, around 92% were seen once. This clone was detected only once.

Sequenced input: peripheral blood. The clonotype comes from a man aged 35 to 55 with acute or convalescent COVID-19. V usage is TRBV28 and J usage is TRBJ2-6; 9 positions agree with TRBD1. The DNA for the CDR3 is TGTGCCAGCAGTGGGAGACAGGGGGCTGGGGCCAACGTCCTGACTTTC. Residues: CASSGRQGAGANVLTF. Looking up the rest from reference TRBV28 and TRBJ2-6 gives the full variable domain: DVKVTQSSRYLVKRTGEKVFLECVQDMDHENMFWYRQDPGLGLRLIYFSYDVKMKEKGDIPEGYSVSREKKERFSLILESASTNQTSMYLCASSGRQGAGANVLTFGAGSRLTVL.